The 16 T cell receptor beta chains reported below all come from one sample, sequenced in a study of T cell responses to AZD1222 COVID-19 vaccine. TCRdb's table, derived via immunoSEQ multiplex PCR, lists solely in-frame clones and lacks some. Of fewer than 120,000 clones detected, about 88% appear once; the ten largest clones hold 1.5% to 2%. Specimen: peripheral blood, collected on day 0 of AZD1222 vaccination. The receptors stem from an adult in good health.

CDR3 sequence: CASSLADLLAGGHNEQFF. The DNA for the CDR3 is TGTGCCAGCAGCTTAGCCGACCTGTTGGCGGGAGGACACAATGAGCAGTTCTTC. The chain recombines TRBV7-8 with TRBJ2-1, with 8 bases identical to TRBD2. V was clipped by 0 bases and J by 5 bases; unmatched bases: 12. The CDR3 covers 18 residues. Germline values: CDR1 SGHVS, CDR2 FQNEAQ.

The sample holds one count of this clone. The V gene is TRBV6-2 or TRBV6-3, the J gene TRBJ1-1, with D unclear. CDR1 MNHEY and CDR2 SVGEGT come from the germline V gene. V was trimmed by 5 bases and J by 6 bases, leaving 13 bases between them. The CDR3 is 13 amino acids. For the CDR3, the DNA is TGTGCCAGCAGTCACCAGTTAGGTTCTGAAGCTTTCTTT. This encodes CASSHQLGSEAFF.

The CDR3: CASSSTGSYEQYF. As DNA, the CDR3 is TGTGCCAGCAGCTCGACAGGGAGCTACGAGCAGTACTTC. V gene TRBV5-4 combines with J gene TRBJ2-7, with 7 bases fitting TRBD1. J was trimmed by 3 bases and V by 3 bases; bases with no gene match: 3. Germline CDR1 and CDR2: SGHNT and YYREEE (reference sequence). The CDR3 loop spans 13 amino acids.

The J gene is TRBJ2-2, the V gene TRBV18; D ambiguous. The CDR3 sequence is 14 residues long. Trimming pared 8 bases from V and 0 bases from J, leaving 10 bases between. Looked up from germline, CDR1 is KGHSH and CDR2 is LQKENI. The CDR3 DNA is TGTGCCAGCCCCCCGGACGCGAACACCGGGGAGCTGTTTTTT. Amino acids: CASPPDANTGELFF.

This chain joins TRBV14 and TRBJ2-7; 9 bases are shared with TRBD2. The CDR3 contains 14 residues. Per the germline V gene, CDR1 is SGHDN and CDR2 is FVKESK. The junction had 2 bases not matched to a gene; V was cut back by 1 base and J by 4 bases. The CDR3 DNA reads TGTGCCAGCAGCCAAGGTAGCGGGAGTTACGAGCAGTACTTC. The encoded protein is CASSQGSGSYEQYF.

This clone has a handful of counts. The rearrangement links TRBV29-1 to TRBJ2-7; the D call may be TRBD1 or TRBD2 (5 bases each). Trimming cost V 0 bases and J 2 bases, with 14 bases left between them. Germline CDR1 and CDR2: SQVTM and ANQGSEA. The CDR3 covers 15 residues. The DNA of the CDR3 is TGCAGCGTTGAAGAGGAGACGGGACCAGCCTACGAGCAGTACTTC. Residues: CSVEEETGPAYEQYF.

The chain has TRBV3-1 (or the pseudogene TRBV3-2) and TRBJ1-1; 7 bases map to TRBD1. Germline V gives CDR1 LGHDT, CDR2 YNNKEL (reference sequence). The CDR3 is 14 residues long. V trimming: 6 bases; J trimming: 0 bases; junction bases outside the gene matches: 4. The CDR3 protein is CASRPGQMNTEAFF. The CDR3 nucleotides read TGTGCCAGCAGACCGGGACAGATGAACACTGAAGCTTTCTTT.

The rearrangement links TRBV10-2 to TRBJ1-1; D gene ambiguous. This CDR3 contains 16 residues. Germline V gives CDR1 WSHSY, CDR2 SAAADI. The germline V and J ends were trimmed by 4 bases and 4 bases, with 19 bases remaining between them. The CDR3 nucleotides are TGCGCCAGCAGTGGCGGAGGACCAGGCAGTAGCACTGAAGCTTTCTTT. Translating it yields CASSGGGPGSSTEAFF.

The CDR3 DNA sequence: TGTGCTAGCGGCCAGGGAATCGATCAGCCCCAGCATTTT. Its translation: CASGQGIDQPQHF. This sequence joins TRBV12-5 and TRBJ1-5; D possibly corresponds to TRBD1 (5 bases). The CDR3 runs 13 residues. From germline, CDR1 is LGHNT and CDR2 FRNRAP. V lost 9 bases to trimming and J lost 5 bases, with 14 bases between them.

The J gene is TRBJ1-2, the V gene TRBV6-5; maybe TRBD1 (5 bases). The CDR3 is 12 amino acids. Germline V CDR1 and CDR2: MNHEY, SVGAGI. V shed 6 bases and J shed 7 bases, with 12 bases lying between them. CDR3 residues: CASRPGTGGYTF. The CDR3 nucleotides read TGTGCCAGCAGGCCCGGGACCGGTGGCTACACCTTC.

The chain is built from TRBV2 and TRBJ2-2, with 11 bases fitting TRBD2. V lost 4 bases and J lost 13; bases outside the gene matches: 11. Germline CDR1 reads SNHLY; CDR2 reads FYNNEI. This CDR3 region has 15 residues. CDR3 amino acids: CASSAGTSGPTRLFF. The CDR3 DNA follows: TGTGCCAGCAGTGCCGGGACTAGCGGCCCTACCCGGCTGTTTTTT.

The chain links TRBV6-4 to TRBJ2-1; D is uncertain. Trimming took off 5 bases at V and 12 bases at J, with 17 bases between the two ends. Germline CDR1 and CDR2: MRHNA and SNTAGT. This CDR3 spans 13 amino acids. The CDR3, as DNA: TGTGCCAGCAGTCTAGAAAAGGGCTATGGGCAGTTCTTC. The encoded protein is CASSLEKGYGQFF.

The chain recombines TRBV18 with TRBJ2-2; the match to TRBD1 covers 8 bases. Germline trimming cut 6 bases from V and 1 base from J; bases unmatched to any gene: 4. The CDR3 runs to 15 residues. Germline V CDR1 and CDR2: KGHSH, LQKENI. Here the CDR3 DNA reads TGTGCCAGCTCGTCAGGACAGGGGAACACCGGGGAGCTGTTTTTT. Protein product: CASSSGQGNTGELFF.

This chain uses TRBV6-5 with TRBJ1-3, with a weak D call TRBD1 (5 bases). Looked up from germline, CDR1 is MNHEY and CDR2 is SVGAGI. Between the trimmed V and J ends, which lost 6 bases and 0 bases, there was a span of 9 bases. The CDR3 has 14 residues. The CDR3 DNA reads TGTGCCAGCAGCCAAGGGGCCTCTGGAAACACCATATATTTT. Translation gives CASSQGASGNTIYF.

This chain connects TRBV30 to TRBJ2-1; 10 nucleotides agree with TRBD2. Trimming at V came to 1 base and at J to 7 bases, leaving 7 bases not matched to a gene. The CDR3 has 15 residues. Germline values: CDR1 GTSNPN, CDR2 SVGIG (reference sequence). For the CDR3, the DNA is TGTGCCTGGAGTGCGTCTCTAGCGGGAGTAAATGAGCAGTTCTTC. Its translation: CAWSASLAGVNEQFF.

The chain links TRBV7-6 to TRBJ2-5; TRBD2 matches 7 bases. Germline V gene data show CDR1 as SGHVS and CDR2 as FNYEAQ. CDR3 size: 15 residues. V trimming: 6 bases; J trimming: 0 bases; junction bases outside the gene matches: 7. This CDR3 reads CASRLILADQETQYF. The CDR3 nucleotides read TGTGCCAGCAGACTGATTCTAGCGGACCAAGAGACCCAGTACTTC.